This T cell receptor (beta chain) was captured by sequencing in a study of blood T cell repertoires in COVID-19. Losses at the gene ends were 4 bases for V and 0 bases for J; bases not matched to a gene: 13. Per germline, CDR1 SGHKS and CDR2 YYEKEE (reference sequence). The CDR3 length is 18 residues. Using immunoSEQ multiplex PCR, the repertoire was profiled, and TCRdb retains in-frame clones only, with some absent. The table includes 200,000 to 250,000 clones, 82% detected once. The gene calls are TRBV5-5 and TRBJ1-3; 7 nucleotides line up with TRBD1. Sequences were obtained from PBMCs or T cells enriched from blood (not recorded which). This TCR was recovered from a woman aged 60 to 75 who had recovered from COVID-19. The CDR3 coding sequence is TGTGCCAGCAGCAGAGGACAGGTCCGAGGCTTCTCTGGAAACACCATATATTTT. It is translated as CASSRGQVRGFSGNTIYF.